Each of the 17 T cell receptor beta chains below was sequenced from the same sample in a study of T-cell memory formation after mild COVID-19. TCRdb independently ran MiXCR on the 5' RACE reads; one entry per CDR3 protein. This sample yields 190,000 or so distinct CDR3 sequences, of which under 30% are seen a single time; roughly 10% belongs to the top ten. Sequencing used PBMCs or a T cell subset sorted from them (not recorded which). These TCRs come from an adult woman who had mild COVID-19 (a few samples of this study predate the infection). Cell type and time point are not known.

CDR3 protein: CASSLRYAVSNIQYF. The CDR3 DNA reads as TGTGCCAGCAGCTTACGATACGCCGTCTCAAACATTCAGTACTTC. The rearrangement uses TRBV7-2 and TRBJ2-4; D unresolved. Between the trimmed V and J ends, which lost 2 bases and 6 bases, there was a span of 14 bases. The CDR3 is 15 residues long. Germline V gene data show CDR1 as SGHTA and CDR2 as FQGNSA.

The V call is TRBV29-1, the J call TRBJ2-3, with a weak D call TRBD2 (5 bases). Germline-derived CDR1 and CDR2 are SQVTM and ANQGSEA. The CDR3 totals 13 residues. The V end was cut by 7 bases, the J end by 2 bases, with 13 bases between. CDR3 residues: CSAASRPTDTQYF. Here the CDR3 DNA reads TGCAGCGCTGCTAGCCGGCCCACAGATACGCAGTATTTT.

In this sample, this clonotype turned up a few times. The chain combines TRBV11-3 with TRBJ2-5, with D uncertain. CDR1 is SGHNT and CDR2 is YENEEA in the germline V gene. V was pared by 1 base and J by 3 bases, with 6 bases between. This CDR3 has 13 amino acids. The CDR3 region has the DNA TGTGCCAGCAGCTTAGGGGAAAAAGAGACCCAGTACTTC. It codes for CASSLGEKETQYF. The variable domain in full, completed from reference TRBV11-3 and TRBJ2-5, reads EAGVVQSPRYKIIEKKQPVAFWCNPISGHNTLYWYLQNLGQGPELLIRYENEEAVDDSQLPKDRFSAERLKGVDSTLKIQPAELGDSAVYLCASSLGEKETQYFGPGTRLLVL.

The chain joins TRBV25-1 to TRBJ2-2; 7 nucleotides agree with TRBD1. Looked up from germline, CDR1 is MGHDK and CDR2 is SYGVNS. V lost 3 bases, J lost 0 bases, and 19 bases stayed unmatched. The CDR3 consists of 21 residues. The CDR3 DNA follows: TGTGCCAGCAGTGACCTTCGGTCCGGGGTCCTACAGGGGACGAACACCGGGGAGCTGTTTTTT. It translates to CASSDLRSGVLQGTNTGELFF.

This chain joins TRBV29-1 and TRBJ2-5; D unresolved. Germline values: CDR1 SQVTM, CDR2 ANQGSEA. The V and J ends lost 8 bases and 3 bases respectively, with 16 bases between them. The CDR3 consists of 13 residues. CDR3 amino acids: CSILGRREETQYF. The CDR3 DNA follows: TGCAGCATCCTAGGCAGGCGCGAAGAGACCCAGTACTTC.

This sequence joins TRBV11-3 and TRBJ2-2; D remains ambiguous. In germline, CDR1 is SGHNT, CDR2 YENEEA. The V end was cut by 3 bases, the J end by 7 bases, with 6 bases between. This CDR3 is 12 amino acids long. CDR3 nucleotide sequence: TGTGCCAGCAGCTTTGCCCTCGGGGAGCTGTTTTTT. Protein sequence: CASSFALGELFF.

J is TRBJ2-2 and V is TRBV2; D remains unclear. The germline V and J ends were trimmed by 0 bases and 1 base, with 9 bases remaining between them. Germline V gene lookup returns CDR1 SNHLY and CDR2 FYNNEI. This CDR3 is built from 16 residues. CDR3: CASSEAGFVNTGELFF. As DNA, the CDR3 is TGTGCCAGCAGTGAAGCAGGCTTTGTGAACACCGGGGAGCTGTTTTTT.

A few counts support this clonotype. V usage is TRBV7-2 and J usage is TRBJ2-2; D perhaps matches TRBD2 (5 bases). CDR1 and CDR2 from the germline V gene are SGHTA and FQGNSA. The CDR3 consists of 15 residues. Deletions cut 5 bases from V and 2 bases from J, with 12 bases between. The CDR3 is CASSPRARNTGELFF. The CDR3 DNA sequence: TGTGCCAGCAGCCCGAGGGCCCGAAACACCGGGGAGCTGTTTTTT.

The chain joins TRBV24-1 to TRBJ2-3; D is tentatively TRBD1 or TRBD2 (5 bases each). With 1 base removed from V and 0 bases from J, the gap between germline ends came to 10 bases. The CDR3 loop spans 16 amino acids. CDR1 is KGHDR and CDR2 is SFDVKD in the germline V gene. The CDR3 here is CATSDFVGDSTDTQYF. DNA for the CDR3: TGTGCCACCAGTGATTTTGTGGGGGATAGCACAGATACGCAGTATTTT.

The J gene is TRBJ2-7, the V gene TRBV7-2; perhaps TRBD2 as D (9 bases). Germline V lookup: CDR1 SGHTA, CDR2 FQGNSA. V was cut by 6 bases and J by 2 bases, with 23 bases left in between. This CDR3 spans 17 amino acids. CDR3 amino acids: CASSPGGGRASAYEQYF. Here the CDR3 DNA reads TGTGCCAGCAGTCCAGGGGGCGGGAGGGCCTCAGCCTACGAGCAGTACTTC.

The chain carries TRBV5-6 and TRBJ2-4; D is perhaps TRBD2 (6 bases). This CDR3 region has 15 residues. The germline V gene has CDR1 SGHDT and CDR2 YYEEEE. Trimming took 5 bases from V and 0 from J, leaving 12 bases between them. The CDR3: CASRPVGGAKNIQYF. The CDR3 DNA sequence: TGTGCCAGCAGACCAGTGGGGGGAGCCAAAAACATTCAGTACTTC.

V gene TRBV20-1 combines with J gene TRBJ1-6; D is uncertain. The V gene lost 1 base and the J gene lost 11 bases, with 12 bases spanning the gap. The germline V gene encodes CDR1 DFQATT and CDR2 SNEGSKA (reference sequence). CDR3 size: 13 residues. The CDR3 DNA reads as TGCAGTGCTAGAGCCCAAACCACGGCACCCCTCCACTTT. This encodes CSARAQTTAPLHF.

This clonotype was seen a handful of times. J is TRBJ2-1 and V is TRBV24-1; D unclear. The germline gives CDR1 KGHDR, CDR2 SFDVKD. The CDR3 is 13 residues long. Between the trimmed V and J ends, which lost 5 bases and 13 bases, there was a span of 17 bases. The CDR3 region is CATSGLTETKQFF. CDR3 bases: TGTGCCACCAGTGGCCTGACTGAGACGAAACAGTTCTTC.

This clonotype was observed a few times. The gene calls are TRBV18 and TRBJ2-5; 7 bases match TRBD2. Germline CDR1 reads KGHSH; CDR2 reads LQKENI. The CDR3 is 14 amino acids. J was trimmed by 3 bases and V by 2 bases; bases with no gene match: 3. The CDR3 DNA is TGTGCCAGCTCACCAATAAGCGGGAAAGAGACCCAGTACTTC. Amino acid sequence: CASSPISGKETQYF.

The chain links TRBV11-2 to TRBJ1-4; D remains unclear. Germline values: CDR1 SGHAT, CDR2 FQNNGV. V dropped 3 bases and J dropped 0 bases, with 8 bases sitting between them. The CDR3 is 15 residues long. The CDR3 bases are TGTGCCAGCAGCTTCAGGAGGTCAACTAATGAAAAACTGTTTTTT. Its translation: CASSFRRSTNEKLFF.

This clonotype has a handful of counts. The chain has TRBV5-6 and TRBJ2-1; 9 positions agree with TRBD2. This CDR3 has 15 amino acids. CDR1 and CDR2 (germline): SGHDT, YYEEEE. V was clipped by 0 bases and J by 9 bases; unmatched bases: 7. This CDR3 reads CASSLVSSGIGEQFF. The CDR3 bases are TGTGCCAGCAGCTTGGTCTCTAGCGGGATTGGTGAGCAGTTCTTC.

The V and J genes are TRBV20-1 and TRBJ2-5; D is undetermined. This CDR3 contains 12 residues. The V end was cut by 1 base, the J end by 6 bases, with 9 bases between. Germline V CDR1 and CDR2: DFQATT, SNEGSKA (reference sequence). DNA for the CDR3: TGCAGTGCTAGAGGCGTCGGTCAGACCCAGTACTTC. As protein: CSARGVGQTQYF.